What follows is one T cell receptor (beta chain) and its context. The antigen remains undetermined. The method was immunoSEQ multiplex PCR; TCRdb's version includes in-frame clones alone and lacks a portion of them. The sample consists of tens of thousands of clones, roughly nine tenths of them appearing once. The sample is drawn from a study of OX40 agonist ivuxolimab in advanced cancers. Study-level background: Aged roughly 23 to 80 with a mean of approximately 60 years, they were about 78% male.

Findings and limits, study-wide: On average, CD8+ T cells had more expanded clones than CD4+. The antigens recognized by the expanded peripheral T cells, that is their antigen specificity, were not determined. At doses 0.1 to 3.0 mg/kg, CD4+ and CD8+ clones expanded.

J was trimmed by 4 bases and V by 4 bases; bases with no gene match: 10. The germline V gene encodes CDR1 SGHRS and CDR2 YFSETQ. The CDR3 sequence is 15 residues long. This specimen was CD4+ or CD8+ T cells sorted from blood, taken in a trial of the OX40 agonist ivuxolimab. The receptor was isolated from an adult with an advanced solid tumor such as melanoma, head and neck, liver or kidney cancer. The rearrangement links TRBV5-1 to TRBJ1-2; 7 nucleotides match TRBD1. The CDR3 DNA reads as TGCGCCAGCAGCCTGAACTCCGGGACAGCCTATGGCTACACCTTC. It codes for CASSLNSGTAYGYTF.